The T cell receptor beta chain described here comes from a study of Ad26.COV2.S vaccination and SARS-CoV-2 variants (dated by TCRdb to the early 2020s). About the full investigation: The specificity and breadth of SARS-CoV-2-reactive T cell receptors after Ad26.COV2.S vaccination were assessed by TCRbeta repertoire sequencing. The TCR-sequenced set comprised approximately 30 samples: about 19 Ad26.COV2.S vaccine recipients, 5 placebo recipients and 8 SARS-CoV-2 convalescent individuals. Broad study findings and their caveats: Spike-specific TCR breadth was higher in Ad26.COV2.S recipients than in placebo recipients (P = 0.0014). Non-spike TCR breadth was comparable between vaccine and placebo recipients, consistent with the vaccine containing only spike. The authors noted that total T cell responses may have been underestimated by the TCR breadth and depth analyses. After vaccination, substantial breadth of spike-specific CD8+ and CD4+ T cell responses was reported.

The junction carries 5 bases between V and J, which are trimmed by 1 base and 2 bases respectively. Measured from the cysteine to the phenylalanine, the CDR3 is 13 residues long. Only the CDR3 part of the read is kept: 39 bases, read in frame from the first base. The germline V gene gives CDR1 as SGHVS and CDR2 as FNYEAQ. The sample's time point label, in plain terms: individuals recovered from natural SARS-CoV-2 infection. The immunoSEQ Assay was the method used to sequence TCRbeta CDR3 regions. After extraction, genomic DNA underwent amplification by bias-controlled multiplex PCR, followed by high-throughput sequencing. Per the source publication's procedure: To quantify the absolute abundance of every unique TCRbeta CDR3 region, sequences were collapsed and filtered. T cell fraction was estimated by normalization of TCRbeta template counts to usable DNA, with usable DNA being measured through amplification of reference genes present in all nucleated cells. Repertoire TCRs were annotated as SARS-CoV-2-specific when V gene, CDR3 amino acid sequence and J gene were exactly matched to a known reactive TCR set. The reference SARS-CoV-2 TCR set was derived from MIRA and filtered for enrichment in COVID-19-positive ImmuneCODE repertoires, a step that removed public or cross-reactive TCRs. Based on the MIRA antigens, annotated TCRs were further analysed at the level of specific ORF or position within ORF. Depth was the summed frequency of annotated unique rearrangements, while breadth was defined as annotated unique rearrangements over total unique productive rearrangements. Two-sided Wilcoxon rank-sum tests were used to compare TCR breadth between groups. Held by TCRdb, this immuneACCESS table contains in-frame sequences only and omits some clones. Under half of the omission traces to an unresolved V gene where checked; the cause of the rest is unknown. The V and J calls and clone size come from that table; D and trimming were worked out from the DNA. The sample records some 180,000 clones, 70% to 90% of which are singletons. The ten largest account for 5% to 7% of the sample.

A remark on this clone: The antigen it recognizes is unknown. Base qualities were left out, and no much larger clone turns up one base away.

The chain employs TRBV7-6 and TRBJ1-2, with the D gene not clear enough to name. The sequence was obtained from a human donor who had recovered from COVID-19. Sequencing used peripheral blood, obtained after recovery from COVID-19. The nucleotide sequence is given as TGTGCCAGCAGCTTAGAACAGAACTATGGCTACACCTTC. The encoded protein is CASSLEQNYGYTF.